The TCR beta chain under discussion was sequenced for a study of T cells of healthy individuals (dated by TCRdb to between 2018 and 2020). Receptors were amplified or captured by 5' RACE. The instrument was an Illumina MiSeq. TCRdb took the public reads, trimmed them with fastp at Q25, ran MiXCR for clone calling and kept in-frame beta chains. Identical CDR3 protein sequences are pooled into one entry, listed with their most common genes and DNA. This sample has around 98,000 distinct CDR3 sequences in its table, and approximately 18% of those were observed once. Together, the top ten hold around 6.4% of the sample. This clonotype was counted ten times or more. The antigen it binds to is not known. No quality values exist for individual bases; no much larger clone is one base distant. Including the terminal cysteine and phenylalanine, the CDR3 comprises 12 residues. CDR3 DNA is the only sequence kept; it has 36 bases, read in frame from the first base. Relative to germline, V is missing 9 bases and J is missing 5 bases, with 3 bases of the junction outside any gene match. CDR1 and CDR2 were assigned from the germline V gene (reference sequence) as MNHEY and SMNVEV.

The receptor was derived from a human donor in good health. In this chain, TRBV27 is recombined with TRBJ1-5, with 8 junctional bases fitting TRBD1. The CDR3 protein sequence reads: CARPGGDQPQHF. In nucleotide form, the sequence is TGTGCCAGACCAGGGGGCGATCAGCCCCAGCATTTT.